The present T cell receptor (beta chain) was sequenced within a study of cytomegalovirus exposure and HLA in healthy donors. Study findings and constraints: In a later analysis, most CMV-associated TCR beta chains appeared HLA-restricted.

This clone was observed once. Antigen: not known. The PCR employed 60 Vbeta primers together with 13 Jbeta primers. Sequenced by immunoSEQ multiplex PCR; TCRdb stores in-frame clones only, minus some. The table lists under 200,000 clones, about three quarters of them singletons. CDR3 length: 15 amino acids. The J segment lost 5 bases and the V segment lost 4 bases, leaving 7 bases of the junction unmatched. Germline loops: CDR1 MNHEY, CDR2 SVGAGI. Specimen: PBMCs. The clonotype was recovered from a woman aged 40 to 50 in good health and CMV-seropositive. The chain is built from TRBV6-5 and TRBJ1-5, with 8 bases that match TRBD1. For the CDR3, the DNA is TGTGCCAGCAGTTCGGGGACAGGAGGAGATCAGCCCCAGCATTTT. Its protein is CASSSGTGGDQPQHF.